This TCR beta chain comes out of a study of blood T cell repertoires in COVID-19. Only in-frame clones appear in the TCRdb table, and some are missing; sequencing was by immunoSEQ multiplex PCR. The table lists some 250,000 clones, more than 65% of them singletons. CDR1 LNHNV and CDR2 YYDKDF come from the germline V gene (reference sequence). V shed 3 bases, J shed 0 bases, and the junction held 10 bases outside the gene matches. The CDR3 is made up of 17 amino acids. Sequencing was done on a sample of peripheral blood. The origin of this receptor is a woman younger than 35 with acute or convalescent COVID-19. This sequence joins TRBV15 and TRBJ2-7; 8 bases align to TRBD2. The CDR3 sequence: CATSRKYSGTHSYEQYF. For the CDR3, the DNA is TGTGCCACCAGCAGGAAGTATAGCGGGACCCACTCCTACGAGCAGTACTTC.